This T cell receptor beta chain was documented in a study of T-cell reconstitution after alpha-beta-depleted transplantation in children. The CDR3 has 14 amino acids. CDR1 is SGHAT and CDR2 is FQNNGV in the germline V gene. The V end lost 6 bases, the J end lost 7 bases, and 18 bases lay between the germline ends. Unique molecular identifiers were used in preparing the TCRbeta library. TCRdb used MiXCR to reprocess the PCR reads, holding one entry per CDR3 protein. The data contain 350,000 to 500,000 distinct CDR3 sequences, approximately 42% of them singletons. Whole-study findings and limits: There were some patients whose high TCRbeta diversity at day 60 came from surviving recipient T cells and thymic progenitors. After transplant, at about two months, alpha-beta T cells were reportedly derived from several hundred expanded graft clones. A year post-transplant, T-cell counts and diversity derived mostly from newly produced T cells.

With respect to this clonotype: Its cognate antigen is unknown.

The rearrangement uses TRBV11-2 and TRBJ1-2, with a weak D call TRBD1 (6 bases). The source is a girl aged 2-10 years with aplastic anemia, due to receive a stem cell transplant. The sequencing here drew on PBMCs, taken before TCRalphabeta/CD19-depleted stem cell transplant. CDR3 loop: CASRTGTPAGGYTF. CDR3 in DNA: TGTGCCAGCAGAACCGGGACACCAGCCGGTGGCTACACCTTC.